Presented here are 19 T cell receptor beta chains from one specimen sequenced in a study of Ad26.COV2.S vaccination and SARS-CoV-2 variants. TCRdb's table, derived via immunoSEQ multiplex PCR, lists solely in-frame clones and lacks some. The data show around 340,000 clones, roughly 90% seen once. The treatment was: some 20 received Ad26.COV2.S at low or high dose, single or two shots; 5 received placebo; per-sample allocation not given. Specimens were obtained on day 63 following the first vaccine or placebo injection. Sample: peripheral blood, taken in a trial of Ad26.COV2.S vaccine versus placebo. These receptors were obtained from a person aged 18-60 years who received the Ad26.COV2.S COVID-19 vaccine or a placebo.

This clone was recorded a few times. This chain connects TRBV19 to TRBJ2-2; D remains unclear. The germline V and J ends were trimmed by 3 bases and 3 bases, with 8 bases remaining between them. Germline V CDR1 and CDR2: LNHDA, SQIVND (reference sequence). The CDR3 contains 14 residues. CDR3 sequence: CASSIERYTGELFF. For the CDR3, the DNA is TGTGCCAGTAGTATTGAAAGATACACCGGGGAGCTGTTTTTT.

The genes are TRBV3-1 (or the pseudogene TRBV3-2) and TRBJ1-3; D is unresolved. Trimming removed 1 base from V and 2 bases from J, with 9 bases in between. Germline V CDR1 and CDR2: LGHDT, YNNKEL (reference sequence). The CDR3 totals 15 residues. CDR3 region: CASSQGLITGNTIYF. The CDR3 DNA sequence: TGTGCCAGCAGCCAAGGACTGATTACTGGAAACACCATATATTTT.

This chain uses TRBV12-2 with TRBJ2-3; the D call TRBD2 from the table was never checked on the DNA. TRBV12-2 is a recognized pseudogene. This CDR3 has 17 amino acids. The CDR3 reads CASRSRLAGGGTDTQYF. The CDR3 DNA reads TGTGCAAGTCGCTCCCGGCTAGCGGGAGGGGGGACAGATACGCAGTATTTT.

J is TRBJ2-7 and V is TRBV28, with 8 positions matching TRBD1. Trimming removed 5 bases from V and 3 bases from J; junction bases left unmatched: 9. The CDR3 runs to 15 residues. Looked up from germline, CDR1 is MDHEN and CDR2 is SYDVKM. In DNA form, the CDR3 reads TGTGCCAGCAGTCCCCAGGACAGGGTAAGCTACGAGCAGTACTTC. Its translation: CASSPQDRVSYEQYF.

The chain's CDR3 is CSAMGLTEAFF. The CDR3 DNA sequence: TGCAGTGCTATGGGCCTGACTGAAGCTTTCTTT. This chain joins TRBV20-1 and TRBJ1-1; D is unclear. The CDR3 length is 11 residues. The V end was cut by 4 bases, the J end by 5 bases, with 8 bases between. Germline V gives CDR1 DFQATT, CDR2 SNEGSKA (reference sequence).

This clone showed up just once. The chain joins TRBV9 to TRBJ1-1; D is uncertain. Germline V gene sequence: CDR1 SGDLS, CDR2 YYNGEE. The V end lost 0 bases, the J end lost 4 bases, and 10 bases lay between the germline ends. The CDR3 loop spans 14 amino acids. CDR3 in DNA: TGTGCCAGCAGCGTAGAAGGCCATACCACTGAAGCTTTCTTT. Translation gives CASSVEGHTTEAFF.

The chain joins TRBV12-3 or TRBV12-4 to TRBJ2-7; the D is unclear. V was clipped by 2 bases and J by 4 bases, with 6 bases between them. The CDR3 runs 12 residues. Here the CDR3 DNA reads TGTGCCAGCAGTTTAAACGCTTACGAGCAGTACTTC. This translates into CASSLNAYEQYF.

V usage is TRBV21-1 and J usage is TRBJ1-5. TRBV21-1 is tagged as a pseudogene. The length of the CDR3 is 15 residues. In DNA form, the CDR3 reads TGTGCCAGCACTTGGGCAGGGAGAACCAATCAGCCCCAGCATTTT. This encodes CASTWAGRTNQPQHF.

This clone was counted between two and nine times. The chain uses TRBV7-6 and TRBJ1-2; 8 bases match TRBD1. CDR3 length equals 17 residues. Germline assignment: CDR1 SGHVS and CDR2 FNYEAQ. Unmatched junction bases numbered 12, after V lost 3 bases and J lost 3 bases. In DNA, the CDR3 is TGTGCCAGCAGCTTGGGGCAGGGGGCCGCTCCCCACTATGGCTACACCTTC. Translation gives CASSLGQGAAPHYGYTF.

The chain is built from TRBV2 and TRBJ1-1, with a weak D call TRBD1 (5 bases). This CDR3 is built from 14 residues. Germline CDR1 is SNHLY and CDR2 is FYNNEI. Trimming took 7 bases from V and 3 from J, leaving 15 bases between them. The CDR3 nucleotides are TGTGCCAGCACAAATCAGGGAGTGGACACTGAAGCTTTCTTT. This sequence encodes CASTNQGVDTEAFF.

This chain links TRBV27 with TRBJ1-5; no firm D call. The germline gives CDR1 MNHEY, CDR2 SMNVEV (reference sequence). V lost 6 bases and J lost 0, with 9 bases in between. The CDR3 totals 14 residues. CDR3 region: CASRRAPSNQPQHF. The CDR3 DNA follows: TGTGCCAGCAGGCGGGCGCCTAGCAATCAGCCCCAGCATTTT.

This clone has a single count. This chain uses TRBV5-1 with TRBJ2-5; D ambiguous. V was trimmed by 5 bases and J by 3 bases, leaving 8 bases between them. The CDR3 extends over 12 amino acids. CDR1 and CDR2 from the germline V gene are SGHRS and YFSETQ. The CDR3 DNA reads TGCGCCAGCAGAGTGGGGAAAGAGACCCAGTACTTC. This encodes CASRVGKETQYF.

Remarks on this clone: This same CDR3 is encoded by further DNA sequences in the sample. The V and J genes are TRBV5-1 and TRBJ2-3; no firm D call. The CDR3 runs 14 residues. V gave up 0 bases and J gave up 0 bases, with 5 bases separating them. Germline V gives CDR1 SGHRS, CDR2 YFSETQ. CDR3 region: CASSLEGSTDTQYF. For the CDR3, the DNA is TGCGCCAGCAGCTTGGAGGGCAGCACAGATACGCAGTATTTT.

The genes are TRBV12-3 or TRBV12-4 and TRBJ2-5; 9 bases match TRBD1. The trim removed 5 bases at V and 5 bases at J, leaving 3 bases unmatched. This CDR3 has 13 amino acids. CDR3 protein: CASSTGQGETQYF. The CDR3 DNA reads TGTGCCAGCAGTACCGGACAGGGGGAGACCCAGTACTTC.

This clone was seen a few times. The junction departs from germline at one end; a sequencing error may be responsible. The rearrangement links TRBV2 to TRBJ1-2; D call uncertain. CDR1 and CDR2 (germline): SNHLY, FYNNEI. The CDR3 sequence is 13 residues long. The CDR3 loop is CASSEATKYGYTF. The CDR3 bases are TGTGCCAGCAGTGAAGCGACTAAGTATGGCTACACCTTC.

This chain links TRBV5-4 with TRBJ2-7, with a tentative D call TRBD2 (6 bases). This CDR3 is 14 amino acids long. Per germline, CDR1 SGHNT and CDR2 YYREEE (reference sequence). The ends were cut back, 4 bases at V and 2 bases at J, with 13 bases in the middle. CDR3 nucleotide sequence: TGTGCCAGCAGCGAAACCGGGGGTGCCTACGAGCAGTACTTC. It yields the protein CASSETGGAYEQYF.

The rearrangement links TRBV7-9 to TRBJ1-6; possible D gene TRBD1, 5 bases. Trimming took off 1 base at V and 7 bases at J, with 8 bases between the two ends. This CDR3 region has 14 residues. The germline V gene encodes CDR1 SEHNR and CDR2 FQNEAQ (reference sequence). This chain's CDR3 is CASSLVDRNSPLHF. In DNA form, the CDR3 reads TGTGCCAGCAGCTTAGTTGACAGAAATTCACCCCTCCACTTT.

The rearrangement links TRBV5-1 to TRBJ2-7; 9 bases line up with TRBD2. V gave up 5 bases and J gave up 4 bases; unmatched junction bases: 7. The CDR3 runs to 14 residues. Germline values: CDR1 SGHRS, CDR2 YFSETQ. The CDR3 DNA reads TGCGCCAGCAGACCGCGGGAGGGCCGATACGAGCAGTACTTC. This sequence encodes CASRPREGRYEQYF.

In this sample, this clone turned up once. The chain has TRBV19 and TRBJ1-5; 7 bases match TRBD1. The length of the CDR3 is 16 residues. Germline assignment: CDR1 LNHDA and CDR2 SQIVND (reference sequence). Unmatched junction bases numbered 6, after V lost 4 bases and J lost 0 bases. The CDR3 is CASSRTGPYSNQPQHF. The CDR3 DNA reads as TGTGCCAGTAGTAGGACAGGCCCTTATAGCAATCAGCCCCAGCATTTT. The entire variable domain, with the rest obtained from reference TRBV19 and TRBJ1-5, is as follows: DGGITQSPKYLFRKEGQNVTLSCEQNLNHDAMYWYRQDPGQGLRLIYYSQIVNDFQKGDIAEGYSVSREKKESFPLTVTSAQKNPTAFYLCASSRTGPYSNQPQHFGDGTRLSIL.